Each of the 26 T cell receptor beta chains below was sequenced from the same sample in a study of graft-versus-host responses after intestinal transplantation. The antigens of these receptors remain unknown. Libraries were prepared by immunoSEQ multiplex PCR; TCRdb keeps only in-frame clonotypes and omits some of them. Among around 100,000 clones listed, 85% to 95% were seen once. Here the sequenced sample was unstimulated CD8+ T cells sorted from spleen or lymph node cells, taken before transplant. The origin of the receptors is a human donor who was the organ donor for an intestinal transplant.

The sample holds one count of this clone. The rearrangement joins TRBV12-2 to TRBJ2-7; the D call TRBD2 from the table was never checked on the DNA. TRBV12-2 is flagged as a pseudogene. This CDR3 is 18 amino acids long. Here the CDR3 reads CASRLAPHTGCSQYEQYF. In DNA form, the CDR3 reads TGTGCAAGTCGCTTAGCGCCCCATACGGGGTGCAGTCAATACGAGCAGTACTTC.

The genes are TRBV4-2 and TRBJ2-2; 15 nucleotides agree with TRBD2. Trimming at V came to 4 bases and at J to 7 bases, leaving 7 bases not matched to a gene. The germline CDR1 and CDR2 sequences are LGHNA and YNFKEQ. The CDR3 length is 17 residues. CDR3 region: CASSPGLAGGYHGELFF. CDR3 coding DNA: TGTGCCAGCAGCCCAGGACTAGCGGGAGGGTACCACGGGGAGCTGTTTTTT.

The genes are TRBV6-1 and TRBJ2-7; 9 nucleotides line up with TRBD2. This CDR3 is built from 14 residues. V was clipped by 11 bases and J by 2 bases; unmatched bases: 10. In germline, CDR1 is MNHNS, CDR2 SASEGT. The CDR3 loop is CAGEVGTSPYEQYF. The CDR3 nucleotides are TGTGCCGGCGAAGTCGGGACTAGCCCCTACGAGCAGTACTTC.

V usage is TRBV27 and J usage is TRBJ2-7; a weak D match, TRBD1 (5 bases). V lost 0 bases and J 0 bases, leaving 9 bases between the germline ends. Germline loops: CDR1 MNHEY, CDR2 SMNVEV (reference sequence). This CDR3 comprises 15 residues. The chain's CDR3 is CASSLSPTGSYEQYF. DNA of the CDR3: TGTGCCAGCAGTTTATCCCCCACAGGCTCCTACGAGCAGTACTTC.

The chain couples TRBV7-9 to TRBJ1-2; the D gene is possibly TRBD1 (5 bases). The ends were cut back, 8 bases at V and 4 bases at J, with 14 bases in the middle. The CDR3 extends over 13 amino acids. CDR1 is SEHNR and CDR2 is FQNEAQ in the germline V gene (reference sequence). The CDR3 here is CASGEGASYGYTF. CDR3 DNA: TGTGCCAGCGGCGAAGGGGCATCCTATGGCTACACCTTC. Complete variable domain (other parts from reference TRBV7-9 and TRBJ1-2): DTGVSQNPRHKITKRGQNVTFRCDPISEHNRLYWYRQTLGQGPEFLTYFQNEAQLEKSRLLSDRFSAERPKGSFSTLEIQRTEQGDSAMYLCASGEGASYGYTFGSGTRLTVV.

The CDR3 spells CASSPGGDSGNTIYF. In nucleotides, the CDR3 is TGTGCCAGCAGCCCAGGGGGGGACTCTGGAAACACCATATATTTT. The chain links TRBV6-5 to TRBJ1-3; 7 positions agree with TRBD1. This CDR3 is 15 amino acids long. Germline CDR1 and CDR2: MNHEY and SVGAGI. V was clipped by 6 bases and J by 0 bases; unmatched bases: 5.

V usage is TRBV2 and J usage is TRBJ1-2; D not certain. The germline CDR1 and CDR2 sequences are SNHLY and FYNNEI. V dropped 1 base and J dropped 5 bases, with 8 bases sitting between them. This CDR3 has 13 residues. CDR3: CASSEVPAYGYTF. CDR3 nucleotides: TGTGCCAGCAGTGAAGTGCCCGCGTATGGCTACACCTTC.

In this sample, this clone turned up a few times. The rearrangement joins TRBV27 to TRBJ1-1; 7 positions match TRBD1. J lost 4 bases, V lost 4 bases, and 0 bases had no gene match. This CDR3 comprises 12 residues. Germline V gives CDR1 MNHEY, CDR2 SMNVEV (reference sequence). CDR3 loop: CASSSGGTEAFF. The CDR3 region has the DNA TGTGCCAGCAGTTCAGGGGGCACTGAAGCTTTCTTT.

V is TRBV6-1 and J is TRBJ1-1; D ambiguous. The CDR3 has 13 residues. Germline CDR1 reads MNHNS; CDR2 reads SASEGT. Deletions cut 1 base from V and 5 bases from J, with 8 bases between. CDR3 sequence reads: CASSEDSWTEAFF. The DNA for the CDR3 is TGTGCCAGCAGTGAAGACTCCTGGACTGAAGCTTTCTTT.

This rearrangement joins TRBV7-3 to TRBJ1-1, with unresolved D. The CDR3 consists of 21 residues. V lost 2 bases to trimming and J lost 3 bases, with 31 bases between them. Germline V gives CDR1 SGHTA, CDR2 FQGTGA. As DNA, the CDR3 is TGTGCCAGCAGCTTATTCCCTCTTCTTCATGAGACGCACCCACGACACACTGAAGCTTTCTTT. Its protein is CASSLFPLLHETHPRHTEAFF.

In this sample, this clone turned up once. The chain has TRBV5-1 and TRBJ1-1, with a weak D call TRBD1 (5 bases). This CDR3 is 14 amino acids long. The germline gives CDR1 SGHRS, CDR2 YFSETQ. Trimming removed 0 bases from V and 5 bases from J, with 11 bases in between. CDR3 DNA: TGCGCCAGCAGCTTGGACAGGCAGAGTACTGAAGCTTTCTTT. Translated, it gives CASSLDRQSTEAFF. Combining the CDR3 with reference TRBV5-1 and TRBJ1-1 gives the whole variable domain KAGVTQTPRYLIKTRGQQVTLSCSPISGHRSVSWYQQTPGQGLQFLFEYFSETQRNKGNFPGRFSGRQFSNSRSEMNVSTLELGDSALYLCASSLDRQSTEAFFGQGTRLTVV.

Points on this clone: Other DNA sequences in this specimen translate into the identical CDR3. This sequence joins TRBV4-3 and TRBJ1-4, with 7 bases fitting TRBD1. The CDR3 extends over 14 amino acids. The V segment lost 0 bases and the J segment 5 bases; nucleotides outside the gene matches: 0. Germline V gene sequence: CDR1 LGHNA, CDR2 YSLEER. In DNA form, the CDR3 reads TGCGCCAGCAGCCAAGACAGGGGGAATGAAAAACTGTTTTTT. Encoded protein: CASSQDRGNEKLFF.

The chain couples TRBV4-2 to TRBJ2-1; tentatively, D is TRBD2 (5 bases). This CDR3 comprises 14 residues. The germline V and J ends were trimmed by 3 bases and 8 bases, with 14 bases remaining between them. Germline CDR1 LGHNA, CDR2 YNFKEQ. CDR3 sequence: CASSQFLAGDEQFF. Written as DNA, the CDR3 is TGTGCCAGCAGCCAGTTTCTAGCTGGGGATGAGCAGTTCTTC.

The rearrangement links TRBV27 to TRBJ2-1; D is possibly TRBD2 (6 bases). The V gene's germline CDR1 is MNHEY and CDR2 SMNVEV (reference sequence). V was cut by 5 bases and J by 1 base, with 12 bases left in between. The CDR3 is made up of 15 amino acids. The CDR3, as DNA: TGTGCCAGCAGTCCCCGGGCGGGGTCCTACAATGAGCAGTTCTTC. It is translated as CASSPRAGSYNEQFF.

The CDR3 bases are TGCGCCAGCAGTGGATTGTACAGGGATAGCAATCAGCCCCAGCATTTT. Protein sequence: CASSGLYRDSNQPQHF. This chain connects TRBV10-1 to TRBJ1-5; possible D gene TRBD1, 6 bases. The CDR3 totals 16 residues. The germline V gene encodes CDR1 WNHNN and CDR2 SYGVQD (reference sequence). Deletions cut 4 bases from V and 0 bases from J, with 13 bases between.

The chain is built from TRBV7-2 and TRBJ2-3; TRBD2 agrees at 7 bases. V lost 7 bases, J lost 2 bases, and 12 bases stayed unmatched. The germline V gene encodes CDR1 SGHTA and CDR2 FQGNSA. This CDR3 is built from 16 residues. CDR3 in amino acids: CASIWGREGPTDTQYF. The CDR3 DNA sequence: TGTGCCAGCATATGGGGGAGGGAGGGCCCCACAGATACGCAGTATTTT.

The V and J genes are TRBV27 and TRBJ1-1, with a weak D call TRBD1 (5 bases). There are 13 residues in the CDR3. The germline CDR1 and CDR2 sequences are MNHEY and SMNVEV (reference sequence). The V end was cut by 0 bases, the J end by 8 bases, with 10 bases between. CDR3 protein: CASSLSLWGEAFF. CDR3 sequence (DNA): TGTGCCAGCAGTTTATCGTTATGGGGCGAAGCTTTCTTT.

This clone came up once. The chain combines TRBV4-2 with TRBJ1-1; D ambiguous. Germline lookup yields CDR1 LGHNA and CDR2 YNFKEQ. V lost 1 base and J 4 bases, leaving 7 bases between the germline ends. There are 13 residues in the CDR3. The DNA of the CDR3 is TGTGCCAGCAGCCAAGGGTTAGGCACTGAAGCTTTCTTT. Its translation: CASSQGLGTEAFF.

The rearrangement links TRBV27 to TRBJ2-7, with D possibly matching TRBD2 (6 bases). This CDR3 spans 14 amino acids. The V end was cut by 3 bases, the J end by 3 bases, with 12 bases between. Looked up from germline, CDR1 is MNHEY and CDR2 is SMNVEV (reference sequence). This chain's CDR3 is CASSFSTRGYEQYF. Here the CDR3 DNA reads TGTGCCAGCAGTTTCTCGACTAGGGGCTACGAGCAGTACTTC.

The chain joins TRBV5-6 to TRBJ2-5; D ambiguous. CDR3 length: 13 amino acids. Germline CDR1 reads SGHDT; CDR2 reads YYEEEE. Between the trimmed V and J ends, which lost 1 base and 3 bases, there was a span of 7 bases. DNA for the CDR3: TGTGCCAGCAGCTTGTTTTTGGAAGAGACCCAGTACTTC. This gives the protein CASSLFLEETQYF.

The chain joins TRBV19 to TRBJ2-6, with 8 bases aligning to TRBD1. The length of the CDR3 is 17 residues. From germline, CDR1 is LNHDA and CDR2 SQIVND (reference sequence). The V gene end was trimmed by 7 bases and the J gene end by 2 bases; junction bases not matched to a gene: 10. The DNA of the CDR3 is TGTGCCAGTACCTCCCGACAGGGGTGGACTGGGGCCAACGTCCTGACTTTC. Translated: CASTSRQGWTGANVLTF.

This clone is a singleton in its sample. The J gene is TRBJ1-2, the V gene TRBV5-1; no clear D. From germline, CDR1 is SGHRS and CDR2 YFSETQ. The CDR3 length is 15 residues. The V end lost 0 bases, the J end lost 4 bases, and 13 bases lay between the germline ends. CDR3 region: CASSLDRIPSYGYTF. The CDR3 region has the DNA TGCGCCAGCAGCTTGGATAGGATTCCGAGCTATGGCTACACCTTC.

The chain uses TRBV28 and TRBJ2-7; D ambiguous. Germline-derived CDR1 and CDR2 are MDHEN and SYDVKM. The CDR3 runs 14 residues. V lost 2 bases and J 1 base, leaving 9 bases between the germline ends. The DNA for the CDR3 is TGTGCCAGCAGTTTAATCCTGCAGTCCTACGAGCAGTACTTC. This sequence encodes CASSLILQSYEQYF.

This clone was picked up one time. Compared with germline, one end of the junction differs, possibly owing to a read error. This rearrangement joins TRBV7-8 to TRBJ1-2; TRBD1 matches 7 bases. Germline V gene lookup returns CDR1 SGHVS and CDR2 FQNEAQ. There are 16 residues in the CDR3. CDR3 protein: CAGSLGGTAANYGYTF. The CDR3 region has the DNA TGTGCCGGCAGCTTAGGGGGGACAGCAGCTAACTATGGCTACACCTTC.

This clone has just one count. The CDR3 region has the DNA TGCGCCAGCAGCTTGGAAGTCAGAGTGAACACTGAAGCTTTCTTT. It specifies CASSLEVRVNTEAFF. The chain has TRBV5-1 and TRBJ1-1; unclear D gene. This CDR3 region has 15 residues. The V gene's germline CDR1 is SGHRS and CDR2 YFSETQ. Trimming left V 0 bases short and J 0 bases short, with 9 bases between.

This clone is a singleton in its sample. This rearrangement joins TRBV14 to TRBJ2-3; tentatively, D is TRBD2 (6 bases). The germline V gene has CDR1 SGHDN and CDR2 FVKESK. The V end was cut by 3 bases, the J end by 6 bases, with 16 bases between. This CDR3 region has 15 residues. The CDR3 reads CASSHWEEGRDTQYF. Here the CDR3 DNA reads TGTGCCAGCAGCCACTGGGAGGAAGGCCGCGATACGCAGTATTTT.